This T cell receptor (beta chain) is drawn from a study of beta chain features in type 1 diabetes. Study overall: The patient and healthy donor groups were comparable for age, gender and cell yields.

The length of the CDR3 is 12 residues. The V end lost 3 bases, the J end lost 7 bases, and 7 bases lay between the germline ends. Germline V gene sequence: CDR1 MGHRA, CDR2 YSYEKL. All of the isolated RNA was reverse transcribed, so expressed TCRB transcripts were sequenced. Produced via immunoSEQ multiplex PCR; TCRdb's table is partial and in-frame only. The sample comprises about 650,000 clones, 9.5% to 15% of which are singletons, and approximately 0.11% rests with the top ten. Study outcomes and limitations: Moderate yet significant TCRB CDR3 shortening was seen in Type 1 diabetes patients in all four CD4+ subsets. Naive, central memory and Treg TCRB repertoires seemed to resemble each other more closely in patients than they did in healthy donors. VDJ junctions sequenced from type 1 diabetes patients showed fewer insertions and more deletions.

In the case of this clone: Its antigen is as yet unknown.

The receptor comes from a man aged 25-40 years with type 1 diabetes. Sequenced material: naive CD4+ T cells from blood. The V and J genes are TRBV4-1 and TRBJ2-1; no clear D gene. DNA for the CDR3: TGCGCCAGCAGCCACCAGTGGAATGAGCAGTTCTTC. As protein: CASSHQWNEQFF.